A single sample is the source of the 10 T cell receptor beta chains below, sequenced in a study of CD8+ T cells in alopecia areata. Extracted RNA was reverse transcribed, and the resulting cDNA served as sequencing template. Sequencing used immunoSEQ multiplex PCR; TCRdb keeps in-frame clones, though not all of them. Here the sample spans about 140,000 clones, approximately 51% being singletons. This specimen consisted of CD4+ T cells sorted from blood, obtained at week 0. These receptors came from a human donor with alopecia areata.

The chain couples TRBV4-1 to TRBJ2-4; D is possibly TRBD1 or TRBD2 (5 bases each). Per germline, CDR1 MGHRA and CDR2 YSYEKL. The CDR3 length is 15 residues. V lost 0 bases and J 9 bases, leaving 15 bases between the germline ends. The DNA of the CDR3 is TGCGCCAGCAGCCAAGAACAAGGGACCGGTAGCATTCAGTACTTC. It yields the protein CASSQEQGTGSIQYF.

This chain connects TRBV30 to TRBJ1-1; maybe TRBD1 (5 bases). The CDR3 totals 14 residues. With 7 bases removed from V and 5 bases from J, the gap between germline ends came to 20 bases. In germline, CDR1 is GTSNPN, CDR2 SVGIG (reference sequence). The DNA of the CDR3 is TGTGCCTCCCCTCACTCGGGTGGGGGAACTGAAGCTTTCTTT. Residues: CASPHSGGGTEAFF.

The chain employs TRBV5-1 and TRBJ2-1; D possibly corresponds to TRBD2 (6 bases). V was pared by 4 bases and J by 7 bases, with 15 bases between. The CDR3 runs to 14 residues. Germline V lookup: CDR1 SGHRS, CDR2 YFSETQ. CDR3 DNA: TGCGCCAGCAGCCCCACCGGGACTTTAAATGAGCAGTTCTTC. It codes for CASSPTGTLNEQFF.

This chain uses TRBV25-1 with TRBJ1-1; the D gene is possibly TRBD1 (5 bases). CDR3 size: 14 residues. Germline V lookup: CDR1 MGHDK, CDR2 SYGVNS. V gave up 2 bases and J gave up 2 bases, with 9 bases separating them. CDR3 protein: CASSEIQGNTEAFF. In DNA form, the CDR3 reads TGTGCCAGCAGTGAAATCCAGGGCAACACTGAAGCTTTCTTT.

The chain couples TRBV30 to TRBJ1-1; D uncertain. Trimming pared 4 bases from V and 4 bases from J, leaving 7 bases between. The germline V gene has CDR1 GTSNPN and CDR2 SVGIG (reference sequence). This CDR3 contains 11 residues. CDR3 loop: CAWKGPTEAFF. The CDR3 bases are TGTGCCTGGAAGGGTCCCACTGAAGCTTTCTTT.

Only a few counts were recorded for this clone. The chain uses TRBV29-1 and TRBJ2-3; 10 nucleotides match TRBD2. This CDR3 is built from 15 residues. V lost 4 bases, J lost 6 bases, and 10 bases stayed unmatched. Germline values: CDR1 SQVTM, CDR2 ANQGSEA. The CDR3: CSVVETSGVRDTQYF. CDR3 DNA: TGCAGCGTTGTTGAAACTAGCGGGGTTCGGGATACGCAGTATTTT.

This clone was seen a few times. The rearrangement joins TRBV4-2 to TRBJ2-1; D is unclear. V was trimmed by 6 bases and J by 1 base, leaving 13 bases between them. Germline V gene lookup returns CDR1 LGHNA and CDR2 YNFKEQ. CDR3 length: 15 amino acids. The CDR3 coding sequence is TGTGCCAGCAGAAAAGACCAGGAATCCTACAATGAGCAGTTCTTC. Translating it yields CASRKDQESYNEQFF.

The chain employs TRBV20-1 and TRBJ2-5; D gene ambiguous. CDR1 is DFQATT and CDR2 is SNEGSKA in the germline V gene (reference sequence). CDR3 length: 11 residues. The DNA for the CDR3 is TGCAGAGTGCAGGTAGTAGAGACCCAGTACTTC. Translated, it gives CRVQVVETQYF.

This chain links TRBV25-1 with TRBJ2-5, with 7 bases matching TRBD2. The germline V gene encodes CDR1 MGHDK and CDR2 SYGVNS. With 1 base clipped from V and 3 bases from J, the junction kept 5 bases outside the gene matches. This CDR3 is 15 amino acids long. The CDR3, as DNA: TGTGCCAGCAGTGAATTAACTAGCGTAAAAGAGACCCAGTACTTC. Translating gives CASSELTSVKETQYF. The complete variable domain, with remaining parts taken from reference TRBV25-1 and TRBJ2-5, reads EADIYQTPRYLVIGTGKKITLECSQTMGHDKMYWYQQDPGMELHLIHYSYGVNSTEKGDLSSESTVSRIRTEHFPLTLESARPSHTSQYLCASSELTSVKETQYFGPGTRLLVL.

This clone was seen a few times. The chain joins TRBV4-3 to TRBJ2-1, with D unclear. The ends were cut back, 0 bases at V and 4 bases at J, with 10 bases in the middle. CDR3 length: 15 residues. In germline, CDR1 is LGHNA, CDR2 YSLEER. This CDR3 reads CASSQEPATYNEQFF. The CDR3 nucleotides are TGCGCCAGCAGCCAAGAGCCAGCGACATACAATGAGCAGTTCTTC.